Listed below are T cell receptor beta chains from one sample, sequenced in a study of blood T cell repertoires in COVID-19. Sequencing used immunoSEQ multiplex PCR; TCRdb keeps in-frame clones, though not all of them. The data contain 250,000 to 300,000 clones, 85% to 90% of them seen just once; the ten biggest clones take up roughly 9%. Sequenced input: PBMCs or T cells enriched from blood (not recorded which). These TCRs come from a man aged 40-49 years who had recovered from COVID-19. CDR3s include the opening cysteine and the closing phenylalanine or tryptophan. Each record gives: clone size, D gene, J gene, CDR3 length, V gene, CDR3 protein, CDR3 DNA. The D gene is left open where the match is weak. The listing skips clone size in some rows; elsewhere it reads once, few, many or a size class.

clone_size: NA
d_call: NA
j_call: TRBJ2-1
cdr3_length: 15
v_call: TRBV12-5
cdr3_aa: CASGLVHGGNNEQFF
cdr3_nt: TGTGCTAGTGGTTTGGTACACGGCGGCAACAATGAGCAGTTCTTC

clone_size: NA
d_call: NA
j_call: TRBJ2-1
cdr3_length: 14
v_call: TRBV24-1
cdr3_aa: CATSERQGLAEQFF
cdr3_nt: TGTGCCACCAGTGAGAGGCAGGGGTTAGCTGAGCAGTTCTTC

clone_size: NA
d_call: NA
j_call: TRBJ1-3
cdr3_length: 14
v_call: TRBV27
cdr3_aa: CASSLRGFGNTIYF
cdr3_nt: TGTGCCAGCAGTTTAAGGGGATTTGGAAACACCATATATTTT

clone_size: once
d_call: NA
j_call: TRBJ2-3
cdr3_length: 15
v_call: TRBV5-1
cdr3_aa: CASSTSKLNTDTQYF
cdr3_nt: TGCGCCAGCAGCACCTCCAAACTTAACACAGATACGCAGTATTTT

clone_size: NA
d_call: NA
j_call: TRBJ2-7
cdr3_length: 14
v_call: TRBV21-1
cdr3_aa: CASSSLGMRYEQYF
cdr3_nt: TGTGCCAGCAGCTCTCTTGGCATGAGGTACGAGCAGTACTTC

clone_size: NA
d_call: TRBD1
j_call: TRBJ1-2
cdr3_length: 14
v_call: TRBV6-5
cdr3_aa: CASSWDRVNYGYTF
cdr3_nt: TGTGCCAGCAGTTGGGACAGGGTGAACTATGGCTACACCTTC

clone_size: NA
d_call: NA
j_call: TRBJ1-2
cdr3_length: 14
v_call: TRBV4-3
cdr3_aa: CASSQDRDINGYTF
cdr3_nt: TGCGCCAGCAGCCAAGACCGGGATATCAATGGCTACACCTTC

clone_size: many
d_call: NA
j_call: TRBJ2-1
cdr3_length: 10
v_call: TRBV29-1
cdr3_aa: CSVTRNEQFF
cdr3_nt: TGCAGCGTTACGAGGAATGAGCAGTTCTTC

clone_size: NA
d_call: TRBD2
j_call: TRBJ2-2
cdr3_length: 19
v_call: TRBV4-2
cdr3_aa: CASSQEPSGSGVGTGELFF
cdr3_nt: TGTGCCAGCAGCCAAGAGCCTAGCGGGAGTGGGGTGGGCACCGGGGAGCTGTTTTTT

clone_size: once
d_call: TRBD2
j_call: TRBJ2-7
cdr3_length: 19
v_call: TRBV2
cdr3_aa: CASSEALQLAGITGNEQYF
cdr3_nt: TGTGCCAGCAGTGAAGCGCTTCAGCTAGCGGGGATTACGGGGAACGAGCAGTACTTC

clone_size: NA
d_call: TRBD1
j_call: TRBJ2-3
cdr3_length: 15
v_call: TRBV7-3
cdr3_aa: CASSRGQGRTDTQYF
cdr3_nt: TGTGCCAGCAGCCGCGGACAGGGCCGCACAGATACGCAGTATTTT

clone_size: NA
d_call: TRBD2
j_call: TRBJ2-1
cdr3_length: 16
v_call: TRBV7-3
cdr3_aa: CASSLLGLAGVDEQFF
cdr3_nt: TGTGCCAGCAGCTTACTGGGACTAGCGGGAGTGGATGAGCAGTTCTTC